Each of the 27 T cell receptor beta chains below was sequenced from the same sample in a study of T cell responses to AZD1222 COVID-19 vaccine (dated by TCRdb to about 2021). Reading the label with the study, this specimen's time point is: baseline before first vaccination. This sample's treatment or condition label indicates: meningococcal conjugate vaccine given as trial control. The library was produced with the immunoSEQ multiplex PCR assay. TCRdb mirrors the immuneACCESS table, restricted to in-frame sequences. Some clones are absent from its copies; in checked studies, under half trace to an unresolved V gene, and the reason for the others is unknown. The sample table contains under 150,000 clones; only one count was recorded for about 81% of them. The ten largest make up about 4% of the sample. Material: peripheral blood, obtained on day 0 of MenACWY control vaccination. These receptors all stem from an adult in good health.

This clone was seen a single time. This chain uses TRBV28 with TRBJ1-2, with D hard to call. The V gene's germline CDR1 is MDHEN and CDR2 SYDVKM. Between the trimmed V and J ends, which lost 2 bases and 4 bases, there was a span of 11 bases. The CDR3 runs 14 residues. The CDR3 DNA is TGTGCCAGCAGTTTAATGTCAGTATCCTATGGCTACACCTTC. This codes for CASSLMSVSYGYTF.

This clone was counted only a few times. The V gene is TRBV27, the J gene TRBJ2-2, with D possibly being TRBD2 (6 bases). The CDR3 loop spans 16 amino acids. The germline gives CDR1 MNHEY, CDR2 SMNVEV (reference sequence). Trimming shortened V by 3 bases and J by 1 base, and 12 bases separated the two germline ends. For the CDR3, the DNA is TGTGCCAGCAGTTTCCGTGGAGGGAGGAACACCGGGGAGCTGTTTTTT. Protein product: CASSFRGGRNTGELFF.

The CDR3 spells CASRRGQPNEKLFF. The CDR3 bases are TGTGCCAGCCGGCGGGGGCAGCCTAATGAAAAACTGTTTTTT. The V gene is TRBV28, the J gene TRBJ1-4; D might be TRBD1 (6 bases). Germline CDR1 MDHEN, CDR2 SYDVKM. V lost 8 bases, J lost 3 bases, and 13 bases lay in between. The CDR3 has 14 amino acids.

This chain connects TRBV7-6 to TRBJ1-1; D uncertain. The CDR3 has 14 amino acids. Trimming removed 4 bases at V and 3 bases at J, with 12 bases between. CDR1 SGHVS and CDR2 FNYEAQ come from the germline V gene. This chain's CDR3 is CASSWKASDTEAFF. CDR3 coding DNA: TGTGCCAGCAGCTGGAAGGCGAGTGACACTGAAGCTTTCTTT.

This clone turned up a few times. This chain links TRBV11-1 with TRBJ2-4; D perhaps matches TRBD2 (5 bases). V lost 2 bases, J lost 5 bases, and 10 bases lay in between. The CDR3 covers 14 residues. The germline V gene has CDR1 SGHAT and CDR2 FQDESV (reference sequence). The CDR3 DNA reads as TGTGCCAGCAGCTTAATTTCCGGGGAAAACATTCAGTACTTC. It codes for CASSLISGENIQYF.

The rearrangement links TRBV9 to TRBJ2-1; 10 bases match TRBD2. This CDR3 spans 14 amino acids. Germline assignment: CDR1 SGDLS and CDR2 YYNGEE. Unmatched junction bases numbered 3, after V lost 7 bases and J lost 2 bases. Written as DNA, the CDR3 is TGTGCCAGCGCGAGCGGGGGGGCCTACAATGAGCAGTTCTTC. Protein product: CASASGGAYNEQFF.

The CDR3 DNA sequence: TGTGCCAGCAGCCCGGCGGTGGGGTTCCTCTATGGCTACACCTTC. Its translation is CASSPAVGFLYGYTF. The V and J genes are TRBV7-2 and TRBJ1-2; no clear D gene. Trimming removed 5 bases at V and 4 bases at J, with 17 bases between. Germline loops: CDR1 SGHTA, CDR2 FQGNSA. The length of the CDR3 is 15 residues.

The chain carries TRBV27 and TRBJ2-1; D uncertain. The CDR3 covers 15 residues. Trimming removed 4 bases at V and 6 bases at J, with 16 bases between. Germline V gene lookup returns CDR1 MNHEY and CDR2 SMNVEV (reference sequence). The chain's CDR3 is CASSSLGSSINEQFF. The CDR3 DNA reads TGTGCCAGCAGTTCCCTGGGTAGCAGTATCAATGAGCAGTTCTTC.

This chain uses TRBV5-4 with TRBJ1-1; a weak D match, TRBD1 (5 bases). This CDR3 contains 14 residues. Trimming shortened V by 2 bases and J by 0 bases, and 8 bases separated the two germline ends. Germline-derived CDR1 and CDR2 are SGHNT and YYREEE (reference sequence). The CDR3 sequence is CASSLDSMNTEAFF. In DNA form, the CDR3 reads TGTGCCAGCAGCTTAGACAGTATGAACACTGAAGCTTTCTTT.

The V call is TRBV5-8, the J call TRBJ2-6; D is tentatively TRBD1 or TRBD2 (5 bases each). Germline V gene lookup returns CDR1 SGHTS and CDR2 YDEGEE. CDR3 length: 16 residues. V was cut by 0 bases and J by 2 bases, with 9 bases left in between. CDR3 nucleotides: TGTGCCAGCAGCTTGGTTTGGGGGACTGGGGCCAACGTCCTGACTTTC. Its translation is CASSLVWGTGANVLTF.

This clone has just one count. The gene calls are TRBV7-6 and TRBJ2-1; D unclear. Germline values: CDR1 SGHVS, CDR2 FNYEAQ. This CDR3 has 16 amino acids. V lost 5 bases to trimming and J lost 6 bases, with 20 bases between them. CDR3 region: CASSPLGALGSNEQFF. CDR3 coding DNA: TGTGCCAGCAGCCCCCTCGGTGCCCTTGGGTCCAATGAGCAGTTCTTC.

CDR3 loop: CASGYRGEDGYTF. CDR3 sequence (DNA): TGTGCCAGCGGATACAGGGGAGAAGATGGCTACACCTTC. V is TRBV2 and J is TRBJ1-2, with 7 positions matching TRBD1. The germline gives CDR1 SNHLY, CDR2 FYNNEI. The CDR3 spans 13 residues. V lost 8 bases to trimming and J lost 6 bases; unmatched junction nucleotides: 9.

The CDR3 reads CASSDVRTILVAGELFF. The CDR3 DNA is TGTGCCAGCAGTGACGTGCGGACTATTCTGGTCGCCGGGGAGCTGTTTTTT. V usage is TRBV6-1 and J usage is TRBJ2-2; a weak D match, TRBD2 (6 bases). V gave up 3 bases and J gave up 6 bases, with 20 bases separating them. This CDR3 comprises 17 residues. Germline CDR1 MNHNS, CDR2 SASEGT.

The chain recombines TRBV9 with TRBJ2-3; 12 nucleotides match TRBD2. The germline V gene encodes CDR1 SGDLS and CDR2 YYNGEE. The ends lost 0 bases at V and 1 base at J; junction bases unmatched: 6. The CDR3 contains 18 residues. The CDR3 coding sequence is TGTGCCAGCAGCGTAGACGTATGGACTAGCGGGGGCACAGATACGCAGTATTTT. Protein: CASSVDVWTSGGTDTQYF.

This clone appeared a few times. This chain links TRBV27 with TRBJ2-3, with 8 nucleotides matching TRBD2. Germline V lookup: CDR1 MNHEY, CDR2 SMNVEV (reference sequence). Trimming removed 5 bases from V and 11 bases from J; junction bases left unmatched: 21. This CDR3 region has 17 residues. The CDR3 DNA reads TGTGCCAGCAGTCCCTCGGGGATCCGGGGGGGCCGCGGATTGCAGTATTTT. Encoded protein: CASSPSGIRGGRGLQYF.

This rearrangement joins TRBV7-2 to TRBJ1-4, with D possibly TRBD1 on 6 matching bases. The CDR3 has 14 amino acids. Germline CDR1 and CDR2: SGHTA and FQGNSA. The V end was cut by 2 bases, the J end by 8 bases, with 12 bases between. CDR3 in amino acids: CASSLWGAEEKLFF. The DNA for the CDR3 is TGTGCCAGCAGCTTATGGGGGGCAGAGGAAAAACTGTTTTTT.

The gene calls are TRBV12-3 or TRBV12-4 and TRBJ2-1; D gene ambiguous. This CDR3 is built from 13 residues. V lost 2 bases to trimming and J lost 10 bases, with 12 bases between them. The CDR3 region has the DNA TGTGCCAGCAGTTTAAGAGACTCTCGCGAGCAGTTCTTC. Residues: CASSLRDSREQFF.

This chain joins TRBV11-2 and TRBJ2-5; D possibly matches TRBD1 or TRBD2 (5 bases each). The ends were cut back, 2 bases at V and 5 bases at J, with 15 bases in the middle. The V gene's germline CDR1 is SGHAT and CDR2 FQNNGV. CDR3 length: 15 amino acids. This CDR3 is CASSLRGQRRETQYF. The CDR3 DNA reads as TGTGCCAGCAGCTTACGGGGCCAAAGAAGGGAGACCCAGTACTTC.

This rearrangement joins TRBV3-1 (or the pseudogene TRBV3-2) to TRBJ2-1, with D perhaps TRBD1 or TRBD2 (7 bases each). Trimming stripped 2 bases from V and 8 bases from J, with 16 bases between. Germline V gene sequence: CDR1 LGHDT, CDR2 YNNKEL (reference sequence). CDR3 length: 15 amino acids. For the CDR3, the DNA is TGTGCCAGCAGCCAACAGGGGGGGGCTACGGATGAGCAGTTCTTC. Translating gives CASSQQGGATDEQFF.

The chain has TRBV2 and TRBJ2-1; the match to TRBD2 covers 11 bases. This CDR3 is built from 16 residues. V lost 3 bases to trimming and J lost 4 bases; unmatched junction nucleotides: 5. CDR1 and CDR2 (germline): SNHLY, FYNNEI. CDR3: CASSDQRLAGYNEQFF. CDR3 nucleotides: TGTGCCAGCAGTGATCAGAGACTAGCGGGGTACAATGAGCAGTTCTTC.

The rearrangement links TRBV5-1 to TRBJ2-2; D possibly uses TRBD1 or TRBD2 (6 bases each). The V end was cut by 1 base, the J end by 3 bases, with 13 bases between. Germline loops: CDR1 SGHRS, CDR2 YFSETQ. The CDR3 runs 16 residues. CDR3 region: CASSLLVGGDTGELFF. DNA for the CDR3: TGCGCCAGCAGCTTGTTAGTGGGGGGCGACACCGGGGAGCTGTTTTTT.

For the CDR3, the DNA is TGTGCCAGCAGCTCCAAGGGGGGCTACACAGATACGCAGTATTTT. Residues: CASSSKGGYTDTQYF. The chain has TRBV5-5 and TRBJ2-3, with D perhaps being TRBD1 or TRBD2 (6 bases each). Germline CDR1 and CDR2: SGHKS and YYEKEE (reference sequence). V was cut by 3 bases and J by 2 bases, with 13 bases left in between. The CDR3 extends over 15 amino acids.

V and J are TRBV9 and TRBJ2-3, with D perhaps assigned TRBD1 or TRBD2 (5 bases each). V was shortened by 3 bases and J by 2 bases, with 16 bases between the two germline ends. This CDR3 has 16 amino acids. Germline-derived CDR1 and CDR2 are SGDLS and YYNGEE. The CDR3 is CASSGGVGGPTDTQYF. CDR3 sequence (DNA): TGTGCCAGCAGCGGAGGGGTCGGAGGTCCCACAGATACGCAGTATTTT.

This chain uses TRBV12-3 or TRBV12-4 with TRBJ2-1, with no clear D. The CDR3 has 11 amino acids. V lost 3 bases, J lost 9 bases, and 6 bases lay in between. Written as DNA, the CDR3 is TGTGCCAGCAGTTTTCGGGTTGAGCAGTTCTTC. Residues: CASSFRVEQFF.

This clone was found once. J is TRBJ1-6 and V is TRBV2, with TRBD1 identical over 7 bases. The V gene's germline CDR1 is SNHLY and CDR2 FYNNEI. This CDR3 comprises 16 residues. J gave up 4 bases and V 4 bases, and 7 bases lay outside the gene matches. The CDR3 nucleotides read TGTGCCAGCAGTGCACGCCGGGACAGTTATAATTCACCCCTCCACTTT. It yields the protein CASSARRDSYNSPLHF.

This clone turned up a few times. V usage is TRBV7-2 and J usage is TRBJ1-2; D unclear. This CDR3 has 13 amino acids. CDR1 is SGHTA and CDR2 is FQGNSA in the germline V gene. V was shortened by 5 bases and J by 4 bases, with 11 bases between the two germline ends. DNA for the CDR3: TGTGCCAGCAGCGCCGAGGCAGGCTATGGCTACACCTTC. Its translation: CASSAEAGYGYTF.

V is TRBV2 and J is TRBJ1-1, with no clear D. Deletions cut 5 bases from V and 1 base from J, with 11 bases between. The CDR3 loop spans 14 amino acids. The germline V gene has CDR1 SNHLY and CDR2 FYNNEI. The chain's CDR3 is CASSQTVRNTEAFF. For the CDR3, the DNA is TGTGCCAGCAGTCAAACAGTTCGGAACACTGAAGCTTTCTTT.